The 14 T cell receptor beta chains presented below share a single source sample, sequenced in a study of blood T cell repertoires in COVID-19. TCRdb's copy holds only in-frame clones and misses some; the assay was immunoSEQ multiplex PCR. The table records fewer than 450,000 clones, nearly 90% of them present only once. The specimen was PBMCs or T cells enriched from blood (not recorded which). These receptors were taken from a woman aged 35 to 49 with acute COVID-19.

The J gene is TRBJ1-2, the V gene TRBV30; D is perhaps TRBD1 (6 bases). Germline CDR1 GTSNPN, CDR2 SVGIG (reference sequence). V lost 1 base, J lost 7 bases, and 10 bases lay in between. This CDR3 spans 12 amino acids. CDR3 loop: CAWSDLGGGYTF. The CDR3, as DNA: TGTGCCTGGAGTGACCTAGGGGGTGGCTACACCTTC.

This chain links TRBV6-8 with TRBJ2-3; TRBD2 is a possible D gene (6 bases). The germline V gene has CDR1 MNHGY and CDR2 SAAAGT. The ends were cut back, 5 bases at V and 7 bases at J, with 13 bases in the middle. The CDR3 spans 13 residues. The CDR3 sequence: CASSPGVGYTQYF. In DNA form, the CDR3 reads TGTGCCAGCAGTCCGGGGGTCGGGTATACGCAGTATTTT.

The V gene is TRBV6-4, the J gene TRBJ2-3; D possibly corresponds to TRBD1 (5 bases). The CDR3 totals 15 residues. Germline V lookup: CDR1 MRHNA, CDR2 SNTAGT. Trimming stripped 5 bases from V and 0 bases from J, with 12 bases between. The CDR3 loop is CASSSQGKSTDTQYF. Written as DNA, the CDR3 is TGTGCCAGCAGTTCCCAGGGAAAGAGCACAGATACGCAGTATTTT.

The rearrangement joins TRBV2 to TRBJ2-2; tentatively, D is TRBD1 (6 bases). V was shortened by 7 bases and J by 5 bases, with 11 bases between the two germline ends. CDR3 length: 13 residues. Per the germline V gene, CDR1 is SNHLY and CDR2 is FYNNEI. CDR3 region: CASMRQETGELFF. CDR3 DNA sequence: TGTGCCAGCATGAGACAGGAAACCGGGGAGCTGTTTTTT. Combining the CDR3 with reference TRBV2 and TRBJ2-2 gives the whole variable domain EPEVTQTPSHQVTQMGQEVILRCVPISNHLYFYWYRQILGQKVEFLVSFYNNEISEKSEIFDDQFSVERPDGSNFTLKIRSTKLEDSAMYFCASMRQETGELFFGEGSRLTVL.

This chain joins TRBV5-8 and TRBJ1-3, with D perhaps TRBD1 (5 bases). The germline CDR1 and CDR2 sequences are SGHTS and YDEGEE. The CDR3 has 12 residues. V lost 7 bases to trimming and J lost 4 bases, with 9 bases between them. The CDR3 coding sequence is TGTGCCAGCGCAAACAGGGGAAACACCATATATTTT. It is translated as CASANRGNTIYF.

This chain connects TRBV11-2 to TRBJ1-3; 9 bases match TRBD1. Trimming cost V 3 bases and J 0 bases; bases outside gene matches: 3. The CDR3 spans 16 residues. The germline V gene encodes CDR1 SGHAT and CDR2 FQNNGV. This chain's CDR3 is CASSLGQGDSGNTIYF. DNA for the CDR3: TGTGCCAGCAGCTTGGGACAGGGTGACTCTGGAAACACCATATATTTT.

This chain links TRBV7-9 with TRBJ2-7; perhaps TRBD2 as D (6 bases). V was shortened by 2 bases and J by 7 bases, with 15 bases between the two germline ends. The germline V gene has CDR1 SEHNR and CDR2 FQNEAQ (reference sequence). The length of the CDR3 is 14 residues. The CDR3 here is CASSLRDLTGEQYF. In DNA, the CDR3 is TGTGCCAGCAGCTTACGGGACTTAACGGGGGAGCAGTACTTC.

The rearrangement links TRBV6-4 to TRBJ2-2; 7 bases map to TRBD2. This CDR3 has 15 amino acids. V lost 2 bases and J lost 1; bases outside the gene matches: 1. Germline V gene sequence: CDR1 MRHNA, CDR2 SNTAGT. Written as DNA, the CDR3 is TGTGCCAGCAGTGACCGCGGGGGGAACACCGGGGAGCTGTTTTTT. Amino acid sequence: CASSDRGGNTGELFF.

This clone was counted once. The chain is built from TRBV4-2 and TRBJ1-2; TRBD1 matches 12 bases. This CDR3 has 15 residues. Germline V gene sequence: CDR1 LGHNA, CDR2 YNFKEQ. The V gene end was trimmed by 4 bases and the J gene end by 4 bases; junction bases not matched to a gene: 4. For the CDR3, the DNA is TGTGCCAGCAGCCCAGGGACAGGGGGCAGCTATGGCTACACCTTC. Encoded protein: CASSPGTGGSYGYTF.

This chain's CDR3 is CASSTGQGAVDHEQFF. For the CDR3, the DNA is TGTGCCAGCAGCACGGGACAGGGCGCCGTGGATCATGAGCAGTTCTTC. The V and J genes are TRBV5-5 and TRBJ2-1; 9 bases agree with TRBD1. This CDR3 is 16 amino acids long. With V trimmed by 4 bases and J by 8 bases, 13 bases remained unmatched. Germline V gene lookup returns CDR1 SGHKS and CDR2 YYEKEE (reference sequence).

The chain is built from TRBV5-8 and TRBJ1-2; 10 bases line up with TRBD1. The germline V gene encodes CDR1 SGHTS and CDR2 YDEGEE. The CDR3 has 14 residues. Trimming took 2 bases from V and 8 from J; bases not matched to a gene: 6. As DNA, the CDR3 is TGTGCCAGCAGCTTCAAGGGACAGGGGTCGGGCTACACCTTC. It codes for CASSFKGQGSGYTF.

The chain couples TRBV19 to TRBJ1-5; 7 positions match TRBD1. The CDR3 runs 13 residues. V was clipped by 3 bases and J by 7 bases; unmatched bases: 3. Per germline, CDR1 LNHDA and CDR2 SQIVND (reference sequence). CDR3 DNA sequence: TGTGCCAGTAGTATCACAGGGGTCCAGCCCCAGCATTTT. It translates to CASSITGVQPQHF.

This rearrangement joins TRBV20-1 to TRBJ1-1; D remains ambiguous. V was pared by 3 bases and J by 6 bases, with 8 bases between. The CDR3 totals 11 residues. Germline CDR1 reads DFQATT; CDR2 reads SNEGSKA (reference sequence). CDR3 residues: CSARRGAEAFF. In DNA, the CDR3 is TGCAGTGCTAGGCGGGGAGCTGAAGCTTTCTTT.

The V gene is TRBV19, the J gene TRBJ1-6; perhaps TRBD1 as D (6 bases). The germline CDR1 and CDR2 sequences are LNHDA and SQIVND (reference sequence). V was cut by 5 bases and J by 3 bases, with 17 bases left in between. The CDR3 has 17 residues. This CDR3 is CASSRGQGTNYNSPLHF. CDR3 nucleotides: TGTGCCAGTAGTCGGGGCCAGGGGACCAACTATAATTCACCCCTCCACTTT.